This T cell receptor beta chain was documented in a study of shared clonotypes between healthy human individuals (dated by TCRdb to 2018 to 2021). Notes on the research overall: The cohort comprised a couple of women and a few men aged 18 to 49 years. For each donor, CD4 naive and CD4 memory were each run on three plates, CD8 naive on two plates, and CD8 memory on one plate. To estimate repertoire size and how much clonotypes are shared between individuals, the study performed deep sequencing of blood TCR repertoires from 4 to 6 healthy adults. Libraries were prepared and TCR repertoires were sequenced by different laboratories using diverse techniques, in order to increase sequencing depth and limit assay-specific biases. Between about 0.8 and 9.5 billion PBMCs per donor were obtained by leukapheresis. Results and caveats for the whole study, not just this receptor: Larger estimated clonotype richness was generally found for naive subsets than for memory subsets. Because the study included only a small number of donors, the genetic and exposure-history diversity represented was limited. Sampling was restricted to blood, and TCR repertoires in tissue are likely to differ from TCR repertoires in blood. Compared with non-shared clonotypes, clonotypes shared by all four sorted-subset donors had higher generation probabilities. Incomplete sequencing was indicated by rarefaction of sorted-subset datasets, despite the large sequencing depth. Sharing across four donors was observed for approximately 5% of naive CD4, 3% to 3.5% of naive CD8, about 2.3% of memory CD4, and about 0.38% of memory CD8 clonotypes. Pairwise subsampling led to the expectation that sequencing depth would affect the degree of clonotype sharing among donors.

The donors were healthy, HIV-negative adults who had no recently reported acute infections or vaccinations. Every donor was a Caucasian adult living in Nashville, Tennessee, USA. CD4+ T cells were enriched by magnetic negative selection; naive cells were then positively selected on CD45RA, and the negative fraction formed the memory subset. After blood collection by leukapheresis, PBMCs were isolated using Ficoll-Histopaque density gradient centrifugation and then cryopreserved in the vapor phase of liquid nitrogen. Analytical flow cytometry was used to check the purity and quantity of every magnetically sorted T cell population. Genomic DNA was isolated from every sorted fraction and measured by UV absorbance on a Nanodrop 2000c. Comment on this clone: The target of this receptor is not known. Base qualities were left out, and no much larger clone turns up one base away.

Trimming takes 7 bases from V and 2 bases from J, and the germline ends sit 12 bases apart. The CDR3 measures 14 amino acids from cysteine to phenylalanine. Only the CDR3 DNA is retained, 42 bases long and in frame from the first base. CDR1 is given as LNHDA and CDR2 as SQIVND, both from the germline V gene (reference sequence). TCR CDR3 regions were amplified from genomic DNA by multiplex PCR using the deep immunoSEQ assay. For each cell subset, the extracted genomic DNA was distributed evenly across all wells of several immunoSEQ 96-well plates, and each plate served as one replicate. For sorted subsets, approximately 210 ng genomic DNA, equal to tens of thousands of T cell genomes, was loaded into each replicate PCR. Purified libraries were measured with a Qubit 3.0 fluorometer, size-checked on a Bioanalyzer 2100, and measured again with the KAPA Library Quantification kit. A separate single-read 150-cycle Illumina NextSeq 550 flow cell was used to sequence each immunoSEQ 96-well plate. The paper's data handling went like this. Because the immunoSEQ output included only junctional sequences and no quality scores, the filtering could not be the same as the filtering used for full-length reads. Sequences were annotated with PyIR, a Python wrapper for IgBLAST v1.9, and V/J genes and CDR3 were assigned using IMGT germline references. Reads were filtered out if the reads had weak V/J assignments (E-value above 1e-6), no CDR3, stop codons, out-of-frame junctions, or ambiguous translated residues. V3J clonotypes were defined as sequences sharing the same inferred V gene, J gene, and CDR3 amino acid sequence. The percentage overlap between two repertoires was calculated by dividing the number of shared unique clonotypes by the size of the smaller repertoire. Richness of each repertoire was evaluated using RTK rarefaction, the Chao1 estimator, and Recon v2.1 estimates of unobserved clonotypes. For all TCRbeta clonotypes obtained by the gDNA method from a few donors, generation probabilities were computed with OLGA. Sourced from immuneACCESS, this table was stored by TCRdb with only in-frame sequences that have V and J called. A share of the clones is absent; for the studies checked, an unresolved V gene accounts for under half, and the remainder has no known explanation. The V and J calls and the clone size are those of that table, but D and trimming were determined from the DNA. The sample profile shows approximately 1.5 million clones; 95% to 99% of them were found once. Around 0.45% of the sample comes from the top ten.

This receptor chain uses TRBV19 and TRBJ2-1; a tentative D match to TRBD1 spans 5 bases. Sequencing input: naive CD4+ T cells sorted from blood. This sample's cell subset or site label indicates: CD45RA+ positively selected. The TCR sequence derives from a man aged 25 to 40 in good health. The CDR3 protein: CASTDRGTYNEQFF. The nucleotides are TGTGCCAGTACTGATAGGGGAACCTACAATGAGCAGTTCTTC. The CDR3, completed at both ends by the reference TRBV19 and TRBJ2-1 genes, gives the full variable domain DGGITQSPKYLFRKEGQNVTLSCEQNLNHDAMYWYRQDPGQGLRLIYYSQIVNDFQKGDIAEGYSVSREKKESFPLTVTSAQKNPTAFYLCASTDRGTYNEQFFGPGTRLTVL.